Shown below are 22 T cell receptor beta chains from a single sample sequenced in a study of cytomegalovirus exposure and HLA in healthy donors. This PCR relied on a set of 60 Vbeta primers and 13 Jbeta primers. Sequencing used immunoSEQ multiplex PCR; TCRdb keeps in-frame clones, though not all of them. The table has approximately 150,000 clones, over 70% seen once. Sequencing was done on a sample of PBMCs. Every receptor here comes from a woman in her thirties or forties in good health and CMV-seropositive.

The rearrangement joins TRBV20-1 to TRBJ1-1, with D uncertain. The length of the CDR3 is 10 residues. From germline, CDR1 is DFQATT and CDR2 SNEGSKA (reference sequence). The V gene lost 3 bases and the J gene lost 3 bases, with 2 bases spanning the gap. The CDR3 coding sequence is TGCAGTGCTAGCTACACTGAAGCTTTCTTT. Translation gives CSASYTEAFF.

The rearrangement uses TRBV9 and TRBJ2-2; D is unresolved. This CDR3 spans 12 amino acids. The V end was cut by 0 bases, the J end by 6 bases, with 3 bases between. Per the germline V gene, CDR1 is SGDLS and CDR2 is YYNGEE. CDR3 protein: CASSVASGELFF. CDR3 bases: TGTGCCAGCAGCGTAGCTTCCGGGGAGCTGTTTTTT. Full variable domain (missing parts from reference TRBV9 and TRBJ2-2): DSGVTQTPKHLITATGQRVTLRCSPRSGDLSVYWYQQSLDQGLQFLIQYYNGEERAKGNILERFSAQQFPDLHSELNLSSLELGDSALYFCASSVASGELFFGEGSRLTVL.

The chain recombines TRBV5-1 with TRBJ1-3; D may be TRBD1 (5 bases). Trimming left V 4 bases short and J 0 bases short, with 11 bases between. Germline CDR1 is SGHRS and CDR2 is YFSETQ. The CDR3 is made up of 15 amino acids. CDR3 nucleotides: TGCGCCAGCAGCATGGCAGGGAACTCTGGAAACACCATATATTTT. It is translated as CASSMAGNSGNTIYF.

This rearrangement joins TRBV5-1 to TRBJ2-4, with a weak D call TRBD2 (5 bases). V shed 5 bases and J shed 8 bases, with 17 bases lying between them. Germline V gene sequence: CDR1 SGHRS, CDR2 YFSETQ. This CDR3 has 14 residues. This CDR3 reads CASRINAISDIQYF. CDR3 DNA: TGCGCCAGCAGAATCAACGCGATTAGCGACATTCAGTACTTC.

The chain has TRBV9 and TRBJ2-7, with D possibly matching TRBD1 (6 bases). The CDR3 sequence is 16 residues long. Germline V gene lookup returns CDR1 SGDLS and CDR2 YYNGEE. Trimming removed 0 bases from V and 6 bases from J, with 19 bases in between. The CDR3 spells CASSVGAAGVDLEQYF. CDR3 sequence (DNA): TGTGCCAGCAGCGTAGGGGCGGCAGGGGTAGATCTCGAGCAGTACTTC.

V gene TRBV5-6 combines with J gene TRBJ1-5; TRBD1 might be the D (5 bases). Germline CDR1 and CDR2: SGHDT and YYEEEE. V was trimmed by 1 base and J by 4 bases, leaving 9 bases between them. CDR3 length equals 14 residues. The CDR3 here is CASSLQGMNQPQHF. The CDR3, as DNA: TGTGCCAGCAGCTTGCAGGGAATGAATCAGCCCCAGCATTTT.

V and J are TRBV1 and TRBJ2-3; the D call TRBD2 from the table was never checked on the DNA. TRBV1 is noted as a pseudogene. The CDR3 loop spans 17 amino acids. CDR3 nucleotides: TGCACCAGCAGCCCCTCACAAACCGCTAGCGGGGGGGATACGCAGTATTTT. The encoded protein is CTSSPSQTASGGDTQYF.

The V and J genes are TRBV19 and TRBJ2-1; D is unresolved. V shed 5 bases and J shed 2 bases, with 7 bases lying between them. The CDR3 consists of 13 residues. Germline CDR1 reads LNHDA; CDR2 reads SQIVND (reference sequence). The CDR3 nucleotides are TGTGCCAGTAGTCGTAGAGCCTACAATGAGCAGTTCTTC. The encoded protein is CASSRRAYNEQFF.

This chain links TRBV6-5 with TRBJ2-5, with a possible D match to TRBD2 (6 bases). V was clipped by 6 bases and J by 0 bases, with 14 bases between them. In germline, CDR1 is MNHEY, CDR2 SVGAGI. The CDR3 totals 15 residues. The CDR3 coding sequence is TGTGCCAGCAGCCTCGAAGGAGGGGACCAAGAGACCCAGTACTTC. Translation gives CASSLEGGDQETQYF.

The chain links TRBV6-1 to TRBJ2-7; D call uncertain. The CDR3 loop spans 15 amino acids. Deletions cut 11 bases from V and 0 bases from J, with 20 bases between. CDR1 and CDR2 (germline): MNHNS, SASEGT. The CDR3 sequence is CAHRLEHVSSYEQYF. CDR3 sequence (DNA): TGTGCCCACCGCCTCGAACATGTCAGCTCCTACGAGCAGTACTTC.

The J gene is TRBJ2-1, the V gene TRBV6-5; 12 nucleotides match TRBD2. With 4 bases clipped from V and 4 bases from J, the junction kept 2 bases outside the gene matches. Germline V gene lookup returns CDR1 MNHEY and CDR2 SVGAGI. CDR3 length equals 15 residues. The CDR3 sequence: CASSFLAGGYNEQFF. CDR3 nucleotide sequence: TGTGCCAGCAGTTTCCTAGCGGGGGGGTACAATGAGCAGTTCTTC.

The V gene is TRBV7-7, the J gene TRBJ2-2; the D gene is possibly TRBD1 (6 bases). Trimming pared 5 bases from V and 5 bases from J, leaving 15 bases between. This CDR3 region has 15 residues. In germline, CDR1 is SSHAT, CDR2 FNYEAQ (reference sequence). CDR3 in DNA: TGTGCCAGCAGCCTCGACAGGTTGGGGACCGGGGAGCTGTTTTTT. Its translation: CASSLDRLGTGELFF. Combining the CDR3 with reference TRBV7-7 and TRBJ2-2 gives the whole variable domain GAGVSQSPRYKVTKRGQDVTLRCDPISSHATLYWYQQALGQGPEFLTYFNYEAQPDKSGLPSDRFSAERPEGSISTLTIQRTEQRDSAMYRCASSLDRLGTGELFFGEGSRLTVL.

V usage is TRBV19 and J usage is TRBJ1-4; D ambiguous. Germline V CDR1 and CDR2: LNHDA, SQIVND (reference sequence). CDR3 length equals 16 residues. Between the trimmed V and J ends, which lost 9 bases and 0 bases, there was a span of 17 bases. For the CDR3, the DNA is TGTGCCAGCTTACCCACGCACCTACCAACTAATGAAAAACTGTTTTTT. Its protein is CASLPTHLPTNEKLFF.

The chain uses TRBV11-2 and TRBJ2-5, with TRBD2 matching 11 bases. Trimming removed 5 bases from V and 4 bases from J; junction bases left unmatched: 9. CDR1 is SGHAT, CDR2 FQNNGV, per germline. The CDR3 has 16 amino acids. The DNA of the CDR3 is TGTGCCAGCAGCCCGGGGACTAGCGGTGAGGGAGAGACCCAGTACTTC. Its protein is CASSPGTSGEGETQYF.

The rearrangement joins TRBV6-6 to TRBJ2-5; the match to TRBD2 covers 10 bases. CDR1 and CDR2 from the germline V gene are MNHNY and SVGAGI (reference sequence). The V and J ends lost 6 bases and 1 base, in that order; junction bases with no gene match: 8. The CDR3 sequence is 16 residues long. The CDR3 nucleotides read TGTGCCAGCAGAAGACCGGGACTAGCGTTCCAAGAGACCCAGTACTTC. Encoded protein: CASRRPGLAFQETQYF.

The genes are TRBV7-9 and TRBJ2-1; D not certain. Trimming removed 4 bases at V and 6 bases at J, with 13 bases between. Per the germline V gene, CDR1 is SEHNR and CDR2 is FQNEAQ (reference sequence). The CDR3 contains 14 residues. CDR3 amino acids: CASSSRLVPNEQFF. The DNA of the CDR3 is TGTGCCAGCAGCTCCCGCCTAGTTCCCAATGAGCAGTTCTTC.

This rearrangement joins TRBV19 to TRBJ2-3; D is possibly TRBD2 (6 bases). Germline-derived CDR1 and CDR2 are LNHDA and SQIVND (reference sequence). V was trimmed by 6 bases and J by 3 bases, leaving 16 bases between them. CDR3 length: 15 amino acids. The CDR3 DNA sequence: TGTGCCAGTAGCTCCTCGGAGGGACGAACAGATACGCAGTATTTT. Its translation is CASSSSEGRTDTQYF.

Turning to this clone: The junction departs from the called germline gene at one end, perhaps through a read error. V usage is TRBV5-1 and J usage is TRBJ2-6; TRBD1 matches at 9 bases. CDR1 and CDR2 (germline): SGHRS, YFSETQ. The CDR3 is made up of 18 amino acids. The CDR3 spells CASSSYGTGSSGANGLTF. The CDR3 coding sequence is TGCGCCAGCAGCTCCTATGGGACAGGGAGCTCTGGGGCCAACGGCCTGACTTTC.

The chain has TRBV27 and TRBJ1-6; 8 bases are shared with TRBD1. This CDR3 is built from 17 residues. Trimming at V came to 4 bases and at J to 3 bases, leaving 8 bases not matched to a gene. Germline V gives CDR1 MNHEY, CDR2 SMNVEV (reference sequence). The CDR3 region is CASSSVTGGFYNSPLHF. In nucleotides, the CDR3 is TGTGCCAGCAGTTCAGTTACAGGGGGTTTCTATAATTCACCCCTCCACTTT.

This clone was detected a few times. This chain uses TRBV7-9 with TRBJ1-1, with D maybe TRBD1 (5 bases). The germline CDR1 and CDR2 sequences are SEHNR and FQNEAQ (reference sequence). This CDR3 is 13 amino acids long. V was shortened by 3 bases and J by 1 base, with 6 bases between the two germline ends. The CDR3 protein is CASSFTGNTEAFF. Here the CDR3 DNA reads TGTGCCAGCAGCTTCACAGGGAACACTGAAGCTTTCTTT.

V and J are TRBV27 and TRBJ1-3, with D possibly TRBD1 on 6 matching bases. V shed 2 bases and J shed 4 bases, with 15 bases lying between them. The germline CDR1 and CDR2 sequences are MNHEY and SMNVEV (reference sequence). The CDR3 spans 16 residues. The CDR3 here is CASSLPITGSGNTIYF. CDR3 DNA sequence: TGTGCCAGCAGTTTACCCATAACAGGGTCCGGAAACACCATATATTTT.

The chain has TRBV7-9 and TRBJ2-2; 11 nucleotides match TRBD1. This CDR3 has 16 amino acids. With V trimmed by 5 bases and J by 5 bases, 7 bases remained unmatched. Per the germline V gene, CDR1 is SEHNR and CDR2 is FQNEAQ (reference sequence). The DNA of the CDR3 is TGTGCCAGCAGCGCAGCCGGGACAGGGGGGACCGGGGAGCTGTTTTTT. Translation gives CASSAAGTGGTGELFF.